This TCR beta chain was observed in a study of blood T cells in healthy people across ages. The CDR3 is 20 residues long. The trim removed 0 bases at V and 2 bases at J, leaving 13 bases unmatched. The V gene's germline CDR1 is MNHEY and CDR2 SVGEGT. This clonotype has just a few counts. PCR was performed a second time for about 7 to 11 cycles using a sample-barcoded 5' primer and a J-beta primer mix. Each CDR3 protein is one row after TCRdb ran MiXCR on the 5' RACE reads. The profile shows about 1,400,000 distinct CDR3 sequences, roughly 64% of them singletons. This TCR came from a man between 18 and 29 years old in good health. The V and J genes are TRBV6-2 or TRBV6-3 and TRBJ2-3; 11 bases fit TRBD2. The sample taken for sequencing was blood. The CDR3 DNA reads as TGTGCCAGCAGTTACTCCCTCACCACTAGCGGGGGCCAAAACACAGATACGCAGTATTTT. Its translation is CASSYSLTTSGGQNTDTQYF.